Each of the 2 T cell receptor beta chains below was sequenced from the same sample in a study of T cell responses to AZD1222 COVID-19 vaccine. Repertoires were generated with immunoSEQ multiplex PCR, while TCRdb's copy carries only in-frame clones and drops some. The data show roughly 150,000 clones, 80% to 95% seen once. The specimen comprised peripheral blood, sampled on day 0 of AZD1222 vaccination. These receptors came from an adult in good health.

The CDR3 bases are TGTGCCAGTAGACCAGGCGCGGGACAGGGATATGGCTACACCTTC. Translated: CASRPGAGQGYGYTF. The chain joins TRBV19 to TRBJ1-2; 9 bases fit TRBD1. Losses at the gene ends were 6 bases for V and 5 bases for J; bases not matched to a gene: 10. The CDR3 is 15 amino acids. Germline CDR1 and CDR2: LNHDA and SQIVND (reference sequence). Based on the CDR3 plus reference TRBV19 and TRBJ1-2, the full variable domain is DGGITQSPKYLFRKEGQNVTLSCEQNLNHDAMYWYRQDPGQGLRLIYYSQIVNDFQKGDIAEGYSVSREKKESFPLTVTSAQKNPTAFYLCASRPGAGQGYGYTFGSGTRLTVV.

V and J are TRBV6-5 and TRBJ2-1, with unresolved D. The ends were cut back, 8 bases at V and 9 bases at J, with 14 bases in the middle. The CDR3 has 12 amino acids. CDR1 and CDR2 (germline): MNHEY, SVGAGI. The CDR3 bases are TGTGCCAGCCACCGCCCCCGAGGTGAGCAGTTCTTC. It codes for CASHRPRGEQFF.